The 8 T cell receptor beta chains presented below share a single source sample, sequenced in a study of blood T cells in healthy people across ages. The authors ran a second PCR of roughly 6 to 11 cycles using a sample-barcoded 5' primer and a J-beta primer mix. TCRdb passed the 5' RACE reads through MiXCR, listing each CDR3 protein once. This table holds about 1.5 million distinct CDR3 sequences, 35% to 45% found once. Source material: blood. These receptors all come from a woman aged 18-35 years in good health.

This rearrangement joins TRBV5-1 to TRBJ2-1; weak D call: TRBD2 (5 bases). V was clipped by 4 bases and J by 9 bases, with 14 bases between them. Germline CDR1 reads SGHRS; CDR2 reads YFSETQ. The CDR3 runs to 13 residues. DNA of the CDR3: TGCGCCAGCAGCCGGGATAGGATCGGTGAGCAGTTCTTC. Protein: CASSRDRIGEQFF. Using reference TRBV5-1 and TRBJ2-1 for the parts outside the CDR3, the full variable domain is KAGVTQTPRYLIKTRGQQVTLSCSPISGHRSVSWYQQTPGQGLQFLFEYFSETQRNKGNFPGRFSGRQFSNSRSEMNVSTLELGDSALYLCASSRDRIGEQFFGPGTRLTVL.

The gene calls are TRBV13 and TRBJ1-4, with a tentative D call TRBD1 (6 bases). The V gene's germline CDR1 is PRHDT and CDR2 FYEKMQ (reference sequence). The CDR3 length is 18 residues. V lost 3 bases to trimming and J lost 5 bases, with 22 bases between them. The chain's CDR3 is CASSFYQDSNFQNEKLFF. The CDR3 coding sequence is TGTGCCAGCAGCTTCTACCAGGACAGCAATTTTCAAAATGAAAAACTGTTTTTT.

Details on this clonotype: One junction end disagrees with the germline gene, perhaps due to a read error. J is TRBJ2-4 and V is TRBV4-3; tentatively, D is TRBD2 (5 bases). The DNA end is a closer match to TRBJ2-7, so the J assignment may be wrong. The CDR3 totals 15 residues. The germline V gene has CDR1 LGHNA and CDR2 YSLEER. Here the CDR3 reads CVSSHGWELSYEQYF. CDR3 bases: TGCGTCAGCAGCCATGGGTGGGAGCTTTCTTACGAGCAGTACTTC.

The J gene is TRBJ2-7, the V gene TRBV10-1; D is possibly TRBD2 (7 bases). Trimming shortened V by 11 bases and J by 5 bases, and 22 bases separated the two germline ends. The CDR3 covers 14 residues. Per the germline V gene, CDR1 is WNHNN and CDR2 is SYGVQD (reference sequence). This chain's CDR3 is CAAVGGGSLHEQYF. The CDR3, as DNA: TGCGCCGCAGTCGGGGGCGGGAGTCTGCACGAGCAGTACTTC.

The rearrangement uses TRBV20-1 and TRBJ2-7, with D tentatively TRBD2 (5 bases). With 0 bases removed from V and 3 bases from J, the gap between germline ends came to 12 bases. The CDR3 is 14 amino acids. Germline CDR1 is DFQATT and CDR2 is SNEGSKA (reference sequence). Here the CDR3 DNA reads TGCAGTGCTAGAGACTTTGTCGGAGGCTACGAGCAGTACTTC. It is translated as CSARDFVGGYEQYF.

The chain combines TRBV7-2 with TRBJ2-1; weak D call: TRBD2 (6 bases). Germline values: CDR1 SGHTA, CDR2 FQGNSA. V was cut by 1 base and J by 5 bases, with 15 bases left in between. The CDR3 runs 16 residues. CDR3 region: CASSLVSGAPHNEQFF. The CDR3 DNA sequence: TGTGCCAGCAGCTTAGTGTCGGGAGCCCCCCACAATGAGCAGTTCTTC.

V and J are TRBV28 and TRBJ2-1, with D tentatively TRBD1 or TRBD2 (5 bases each). This CDR3 has 14 amino acids. Trimming took 10 bases from V and 4 from J, leaving 17 bases between them. Germline-derived CDR1 and CDR2 are MDHEN and SYDVKM. This chain's CDR3 is CAIRRDHLYNEQFF. The CDR3 nucleotides read TGTGCCATCCGTCGGGACCATCTTTACAATGAGCAGTTCTTC.

The sample holds one count of this clonotype. It may be a read error: a sequence one base away is much more abundant. The gene calls are TRBV6-2 or TRBV6-3 and TRBJ2-5; maybe TRBD2 (5 bases). The ends were cut back, 2 bases at V and 11 bases at J, with 21 bases in the middle. The CDR3 is made up of 15 amino acids. CDR1 MNHEY and CDR2 SVGEGT come from the germline V gene. CDR3 DNA: TGTGCCAGCAGTTACGGAGCGGTTTCCTACAATGAGCAGTACTTC. Residues: CASSYGAVSYNEQYF.